This T cell receptor beta chain came from a study of shared clonotypes between healthy human individuals. Background on the study: For every donor, three CD4 naive, three CD4 memory, two CD8 naive and one CD8 memory plates were used. Findings and caveats of the study: Only blood samples were collected, and tissue repertoires likely differ.

Donors had no recently reported acute infections or vaccinations and were HIV-negative. This clone was counted only a few times. Antigen unknown. At the DNA level, this CDR3 is encoded by other sequences in the same sample as well. The authors loaded around 190 ng DNA, around 30,000 T cell genomes, into sorted-subset replicate PCRs. Only in-frame clones appear in the TCRdb table, and some are missing; sequencing was by immunoSEQ multiplex PCR. Here the sample spans 1.4 million to 1.5 million clones, roughly 95% being singletons. The V gene's germline CDR1 is SGHRS and CDR2 YFSETQ. The CDR3 is 13 residues long. Deletions cut 0 bases from V and 5 bases from J, with 9 bases between.

Input material: naive CD4+ T cells sorted from blood. The subset is: CD45RA+ positively selected. The gene calls are TRBV5-1 and TRBJ2-7, with D unresolved. This sequence originates from a man aged 25-45 years in good health. The DNA for the CDR3 is TGCGCCAGCAGCTTGGCTTCTGGGGACGAGCAGTACTTC. Protein sequence: CASSLASGDEQYF.